What follows describes a single T cell receptor beta chain. This sample was included in a study of blood T cell repertoires in COVID-19. At the level of the study: Sites in the United States, Italy and Spain provided acute and convalescent COVID-19 samples. In each case, the material was cDNA or gDNA derived from T cells, B-cell-depleted T cells, or PBMCs.

This table comes from immunoSEQ multiplex PCR, and its TCRdb copy is limited to in-frame clones, with some not included. The sample lists 150,000 to 200,000 clones; around 90% were seen once. Looked up from germline, CDR1 is WSHSY and CDR2 is SAAADI. V was clipped by 6 bases and J by 4 bases; unmatched bases: 11. The CDR3 is made up of 18 amino acids. The chain combines TRBV10-2 with TRBJ2-6, with 11 bases lining up with TRBD1. Sequenced material: peripheral blood. This receptor was taken from a human donor in a cohort sampled during active COVID-19. The CDR3 sequence: CASSGQDRGRSGANVLTF. CDR3 sequence (DNA): TGCGCCAGCAGCGGGCAGGACAGGGGGCGCTCCGGGGCCAACGTCCTGACTTTC.